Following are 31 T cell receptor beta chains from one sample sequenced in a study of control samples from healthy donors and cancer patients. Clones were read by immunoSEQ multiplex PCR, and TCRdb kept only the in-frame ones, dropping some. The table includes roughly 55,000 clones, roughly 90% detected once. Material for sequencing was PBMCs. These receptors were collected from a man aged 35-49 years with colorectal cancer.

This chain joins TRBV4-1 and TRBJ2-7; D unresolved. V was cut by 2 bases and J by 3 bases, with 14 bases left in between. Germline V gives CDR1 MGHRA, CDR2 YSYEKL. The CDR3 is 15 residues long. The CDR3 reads CASSQNTGSLYEQYF. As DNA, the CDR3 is TGCGCCAGCAGCCAAAATACCGGGTCGCTCTACGAGCAGTACTTC.

CDR3 in amino acids: CASSYSSTQGRDTQYF. In nucleotides, the CDR3 is TGTGCCAGCAGTTACTCGTCAACCCAGGGGAGAGATACGCAGTATTTT. The chain uses TRBV6-6 and TRBJ2-3, with D possibly being TRBD1 (6 bases). V was clipped by 0 bases and J by 5 bases, with 15 bases between them. This CDR3 spans 16 amino acids. Germline V gene lookup returns CDR1 MNHNY and CDR2 SVGAGI (reference sequence).

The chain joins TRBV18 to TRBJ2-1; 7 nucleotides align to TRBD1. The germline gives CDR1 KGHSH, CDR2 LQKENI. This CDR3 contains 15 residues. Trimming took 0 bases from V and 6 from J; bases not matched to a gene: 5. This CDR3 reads CASSPPLAGGNEQFF. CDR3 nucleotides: TGTGCCAGCTCACCACCCTTGGCAGGGGGCAATGAGCAGTTCTTC.

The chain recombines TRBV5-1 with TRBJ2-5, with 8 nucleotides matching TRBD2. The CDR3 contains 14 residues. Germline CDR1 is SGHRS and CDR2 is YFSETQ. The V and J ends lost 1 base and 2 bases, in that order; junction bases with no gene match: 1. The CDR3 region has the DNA TGCGCCAGCAGCTTGACGGGGGGGCAAGAGACCCAGTACTTC. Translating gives CASSLTGGQETQYF. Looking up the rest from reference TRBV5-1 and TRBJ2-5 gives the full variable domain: KAGVTQTPRYLIKTRGQQVTLSCSPISGHRSVSWYQQTPGQGLQFLFEYFSETQRNKGNFPGRFSGRQFSNSRSEMNVSTLELGDSALYLCASSLTGGQETQYFGPGTRLLVL.

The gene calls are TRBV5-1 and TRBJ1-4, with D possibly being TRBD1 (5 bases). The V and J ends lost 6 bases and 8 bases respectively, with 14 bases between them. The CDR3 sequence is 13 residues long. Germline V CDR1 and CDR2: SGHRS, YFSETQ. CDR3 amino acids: CASKVQGGEKLFF. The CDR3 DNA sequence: TGCGCCAGCAAGGTCCAGGGTGGAGAAAAACTGTTTTTT.

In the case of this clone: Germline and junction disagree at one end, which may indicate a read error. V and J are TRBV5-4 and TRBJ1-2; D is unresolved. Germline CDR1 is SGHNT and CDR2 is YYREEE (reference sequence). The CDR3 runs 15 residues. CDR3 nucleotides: TGTGCCAGCACCTTGGGAGGCAGCTCTAACTATGGCTACACCTTC. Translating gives CASTLGGSSNYGYTF.

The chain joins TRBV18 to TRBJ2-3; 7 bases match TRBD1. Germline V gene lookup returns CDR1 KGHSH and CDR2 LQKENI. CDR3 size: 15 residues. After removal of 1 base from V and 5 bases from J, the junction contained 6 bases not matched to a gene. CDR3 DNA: TGTGCCAGCTCACCACAGACAGGGTACGAAGATACGCAGTATTTT. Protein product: CASSPQTGYEDTQYF. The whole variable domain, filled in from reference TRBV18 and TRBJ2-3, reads NAGVMQNPRHLVRRRGQEARLRCSPMKGHSHVYWYRQLPEEGLKFMVYLQKENIIDESGMPKERFSAEFPKEGPSILRIQQVVRGDSAAYFCASSPQTGYEDTQYFGPGTRLTVL.

The CDR3 loop reads CASSFTSGGPSETQYF. The CDR3 coding sequence is TGTGCCAGCAGTTTTACTAGCGGGGGGCCCTCGGAGACCCAGTACTTC. This rearrangement joins TRBV27 to TRBJ2-5; the match to TRBD2 covers 12 bases. Germline values: CDR1 MNHEY, CDR2 SMNVEV (reference sequence). Trimming at V came to 3 bases and at J to 5 bases, leaving 7 bases not matched to a gene. CDR3 length: 16 amino acids.

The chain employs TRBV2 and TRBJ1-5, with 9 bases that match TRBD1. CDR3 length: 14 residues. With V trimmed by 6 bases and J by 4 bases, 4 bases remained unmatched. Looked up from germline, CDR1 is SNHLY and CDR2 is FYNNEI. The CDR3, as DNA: TGTGCCAGCAGGAGACAGGGGGATAATCAGCCCCAGCATTTT. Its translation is CASRRQGDNQPQHF.

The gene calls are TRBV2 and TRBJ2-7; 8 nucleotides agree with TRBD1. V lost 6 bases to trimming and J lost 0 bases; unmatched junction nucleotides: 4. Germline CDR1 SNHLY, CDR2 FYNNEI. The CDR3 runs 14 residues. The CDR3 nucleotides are TGTGCCAGCAGGCCGGGACAGGTCTCCTACGAGCAGTACTTC. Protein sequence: CASRPGQVSYEQYF.

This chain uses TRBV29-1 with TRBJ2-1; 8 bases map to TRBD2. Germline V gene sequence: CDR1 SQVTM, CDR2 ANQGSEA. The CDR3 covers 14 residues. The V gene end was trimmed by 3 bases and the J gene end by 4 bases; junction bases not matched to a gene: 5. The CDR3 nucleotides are TGCAGCGTTGACGACATAGCGGGATACAATGAGCAGTTCTTC. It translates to CSVDDIAGYNEQFF.

CDR3 nucleotides: TGCGCCAGCAGCGGGGGACAGTTAGAGAATGAAAAACTGTTTTTT. Translated: CASSGGQLENEKLFF. J is TRBJ1-4 and V is TRBV5-1, with 7 bases aligning to TRBD1. The length of the CDR3 is 15 residues. Per germline, CDR1 SGHRS and CDR2 YFSETQ. V was pared by 4 bases and J by 5 bases, with 8 bases of the junction left unmatched.

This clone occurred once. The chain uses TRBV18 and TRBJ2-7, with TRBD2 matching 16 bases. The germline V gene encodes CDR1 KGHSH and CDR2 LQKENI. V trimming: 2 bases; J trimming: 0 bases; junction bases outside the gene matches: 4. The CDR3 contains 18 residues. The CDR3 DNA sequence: TGTGCCAGCTCACCAGTGGGACTAGCGGGGGGGAGCTCCTACGAGCAGTACTTC. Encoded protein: CASSPVGLAGGSSYEQYF.

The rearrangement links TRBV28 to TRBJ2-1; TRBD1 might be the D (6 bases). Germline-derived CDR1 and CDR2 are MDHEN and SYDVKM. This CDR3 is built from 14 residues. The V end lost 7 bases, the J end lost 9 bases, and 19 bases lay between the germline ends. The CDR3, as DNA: TGTGCCAGCACCAAGACAGGATCCTACGCTGAGCAGTTCTTC. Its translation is CASTKTGSYAEQFF.

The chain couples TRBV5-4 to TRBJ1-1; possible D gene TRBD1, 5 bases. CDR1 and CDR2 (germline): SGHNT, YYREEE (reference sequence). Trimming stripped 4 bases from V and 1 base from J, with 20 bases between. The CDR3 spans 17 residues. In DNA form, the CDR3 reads TGTGCCAGCAGCGGGGGGATCGTGAGACAGAAGAACACTGAAGCTTTCTTT. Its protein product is CASSGGIVRQKNTEAFF.

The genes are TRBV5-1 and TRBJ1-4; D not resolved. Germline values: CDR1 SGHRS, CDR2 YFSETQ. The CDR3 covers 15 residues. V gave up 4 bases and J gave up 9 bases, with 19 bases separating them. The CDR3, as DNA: TGCGCCAGCAGCCCGCGACCACAGTCAGAACAAAAACTGTTTTTT. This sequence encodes CASSPRPQSEQKLFF. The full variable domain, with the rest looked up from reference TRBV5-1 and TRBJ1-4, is KAGVTQTPRYLIKTRGQQVTLSCSPISGHRSVSWYQQTPGQGLQFLFEYFSETQRNKGNFPGRFSGRQFSNSRSEMNVSTLELGDSALYLCASSPRPQSEQKLFFGSGTQLSVL.

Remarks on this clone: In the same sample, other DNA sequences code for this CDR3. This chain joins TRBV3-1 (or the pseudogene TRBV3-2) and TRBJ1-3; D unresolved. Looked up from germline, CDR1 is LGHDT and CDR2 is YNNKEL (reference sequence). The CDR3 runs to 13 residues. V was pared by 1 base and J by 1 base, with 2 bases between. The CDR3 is CASSQGSGNTIYF. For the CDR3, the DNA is TGTGCCAGCAGCCAAGGTTCTGGAAACACCATATATTTT.

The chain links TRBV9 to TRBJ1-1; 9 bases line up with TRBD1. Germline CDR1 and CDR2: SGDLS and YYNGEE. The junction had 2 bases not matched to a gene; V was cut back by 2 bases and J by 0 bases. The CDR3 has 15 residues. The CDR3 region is CASSVRDRVNTEAFF. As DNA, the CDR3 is TGTGCCAGCAGCGTCCGGGACAGGGTGAACACTGAAGCTTTCTTT.

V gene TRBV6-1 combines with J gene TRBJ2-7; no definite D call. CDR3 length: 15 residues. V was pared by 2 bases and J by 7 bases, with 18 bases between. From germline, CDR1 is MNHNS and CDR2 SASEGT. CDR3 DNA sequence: TGTGCCAGCAGTGAACCCGGCAGCCCCCCTGAAGAGCAGTACTTC. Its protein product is CASSEPGSPPEEQYF.

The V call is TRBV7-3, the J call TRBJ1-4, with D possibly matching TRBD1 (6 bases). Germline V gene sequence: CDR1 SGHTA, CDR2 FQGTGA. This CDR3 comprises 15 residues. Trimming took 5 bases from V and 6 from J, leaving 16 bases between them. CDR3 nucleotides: TGTGCCAGCAGCCCCGAGGGGGGGGCCGATGAAAAACTGTTTTTT. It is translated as CASSPEGGADEKLFF. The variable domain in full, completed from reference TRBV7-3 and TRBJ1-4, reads GAGVSQTPSNKVTEKGKYVELRCDPISGHTALYWYRQSLGQGPEFLIYFQGTGAADDSGLPNDRFFAVRPEGSVSTLKIQRTERGDSAVYLCASSPEGGADEKLFFGSGTQLSVL.

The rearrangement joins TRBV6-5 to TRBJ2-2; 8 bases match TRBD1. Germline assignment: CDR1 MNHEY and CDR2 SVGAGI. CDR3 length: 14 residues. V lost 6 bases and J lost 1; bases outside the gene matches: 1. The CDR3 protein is CASRGQENTGELFF. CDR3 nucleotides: TGTGCCAGCAGGGGACAGGAGAACACCGGGGAGCTGTTTTTT.

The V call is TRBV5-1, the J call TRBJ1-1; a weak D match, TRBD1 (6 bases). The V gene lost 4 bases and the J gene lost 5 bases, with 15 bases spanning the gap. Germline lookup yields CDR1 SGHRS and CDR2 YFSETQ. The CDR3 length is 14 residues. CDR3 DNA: TGCGCCAGCAGCCCAGATGACAGGAGAACTGAAGCTTTCTTT. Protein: CASSPDDRRTEAFF. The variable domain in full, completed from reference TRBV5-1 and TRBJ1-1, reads KAGVTQTPRYLIKTRGQQVTLSCSPISGHRSVSWYQQTPGQGLQFLFEYFSETQRNKGNFPGRFSGRQFSNSRSEMNVSTLELGDSALYLCASSPDDRRTEAFFGQGTRLTVV.

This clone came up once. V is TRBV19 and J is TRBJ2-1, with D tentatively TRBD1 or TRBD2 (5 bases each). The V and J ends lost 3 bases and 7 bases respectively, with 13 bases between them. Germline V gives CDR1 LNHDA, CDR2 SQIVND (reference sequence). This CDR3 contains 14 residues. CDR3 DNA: TGTGCCAGTAGTATTGGGGGACGGTTGAATGAGCAGTTCTTC. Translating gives CASSIGGRLNEQFF. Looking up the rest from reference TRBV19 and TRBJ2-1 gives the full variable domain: DGGITQSPKYLFRKEGQNVTLSCEQNLNHDAMYWYRQDPGQGLRLIYYSQIVNDFQKGDIAEGYSVSREKKESFPLTVTSAQKNPTAFYLCASSIGGRLNEQFFGPGTRLTVL.

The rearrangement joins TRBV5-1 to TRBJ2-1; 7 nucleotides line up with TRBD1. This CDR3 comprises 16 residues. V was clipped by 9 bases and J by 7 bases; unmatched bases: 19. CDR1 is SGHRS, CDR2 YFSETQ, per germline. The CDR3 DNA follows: TGCGCCACAAGTCAGGGGGTCCCCACCTTAGGGAATGAGCAGTTCTTC. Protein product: CATSQGVPTLGNEQFF.

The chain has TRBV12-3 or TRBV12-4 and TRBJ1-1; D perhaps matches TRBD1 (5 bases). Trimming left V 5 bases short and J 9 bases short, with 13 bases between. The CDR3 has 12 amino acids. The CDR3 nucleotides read TGTGCCAGCAGTACAAACCGGGGCCAAGCTTTCTTT. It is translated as CASSTNRGQAFF.

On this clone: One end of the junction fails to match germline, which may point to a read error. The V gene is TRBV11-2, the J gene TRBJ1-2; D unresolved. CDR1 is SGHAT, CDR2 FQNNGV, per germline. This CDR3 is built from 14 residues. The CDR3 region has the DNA TGTACCAGCAGCGCGGAGTTGGGAAACTATGGCTACACCTTC. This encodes CTSSAELGNYGYTF.

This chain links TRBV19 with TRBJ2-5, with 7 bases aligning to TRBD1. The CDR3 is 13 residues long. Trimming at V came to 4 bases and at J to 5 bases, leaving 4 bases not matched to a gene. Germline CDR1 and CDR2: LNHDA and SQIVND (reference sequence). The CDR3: CASSTGQWETQYF. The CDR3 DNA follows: TGTGCCAGTAGTACGGGACAGTGGGAGACCCAGTACTTC.

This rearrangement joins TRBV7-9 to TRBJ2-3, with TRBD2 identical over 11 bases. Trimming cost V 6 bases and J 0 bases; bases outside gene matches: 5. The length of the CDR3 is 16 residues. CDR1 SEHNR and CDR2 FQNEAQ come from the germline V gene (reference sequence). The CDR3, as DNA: TGTGCCAGCAGGTGGACTAGCGGGTCTAGCACAGATACGCAGTATTTT. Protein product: CASRWTSGSSTDTQYF.

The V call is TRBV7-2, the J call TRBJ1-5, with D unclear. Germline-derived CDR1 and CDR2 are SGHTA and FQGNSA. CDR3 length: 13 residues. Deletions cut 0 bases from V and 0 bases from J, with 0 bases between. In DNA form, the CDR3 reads TGTGCCAGCAGCTTAGCTAGCAATCAGCCCCAGCATTTT. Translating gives CASSLASNQPQHF.

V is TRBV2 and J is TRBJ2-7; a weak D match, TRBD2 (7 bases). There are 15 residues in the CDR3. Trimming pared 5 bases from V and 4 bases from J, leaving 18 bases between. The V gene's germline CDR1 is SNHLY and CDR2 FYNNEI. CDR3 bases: TGTGCCAGCAGTCCCGACACGGGGGGCCATTACGAGCAGTACTTC. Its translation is CASSPDTGGHYEQYF.

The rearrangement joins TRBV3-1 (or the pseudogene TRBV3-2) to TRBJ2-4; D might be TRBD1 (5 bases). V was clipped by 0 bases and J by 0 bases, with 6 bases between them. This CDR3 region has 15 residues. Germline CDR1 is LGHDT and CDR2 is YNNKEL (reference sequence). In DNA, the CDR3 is TGTGCCAGCAGCCAAGAGGGGCTAGCCAAAAACATTCAGTACTTC. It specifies CASSQEGLAKNIQYF.